This passage covers 24 T cell receptor beta chains from one sample sequenced in a study of cytomegalovirus exposure and HLA in healthy donors. Measured with immunoSEQ multiplex PCR; TCRdb has only the in-frame clones, and not every one. The table lists tens of thousands of clones, about 95% of them singletons. Material for sequencing was PBMCs. Source of these receptors: a man aged 18-30 years in good health and CMV-seronegative.

The DNA of the CDR3 is TGTGCCAGCAGAGAAACAGGGGGCACCATCTATGGCTACACCTTC. Amino acid sequence: CASRETGGTIYGYTF. The chain is built from TRBV7-9 and TRBJ1-2; 9 nucleotides agree with TRBD1. Germline CDR1 SEHNR, CDR2 FQNEAQ (reference sequence). The CDR3 has 15 amino acids. The V gene end was trimmed by 6 bases and the J gene end by 4 bases; junction bases not matched to a gene: 9.

The CDR3 DNA is TGTGCCAGCAGCTTAGCGATGACAGCGAGCACAGATACGCAGTATTTT. This gives the protein CASSLAMTASTDTQYF. This rearrangement joins TRBV13 to TRBJ2-3; possibly TRBD1 for D (5 bases). Trimming removed 1 base at V and 0 bases at J, with 11 bases between. The CDR3 loop spans 16 amino acids. From germline, CDR1 is PRHDT and CDR2 FYEKMQ (reference sequence). Using reference TRBV13 and TRBJ2-3 for the parts outside the CDR3, the full variable domain is AAGVIQSPRHLIKEKRETATLKCYPIPRHDTVYWYQQGPGQDPQFLISFYEKMQSDKGSIPDRFSAQQFSDYHSELNMSSLELGDSALYFCASSLAMTASTDTQYFGPGTRLTVL.

The chain employs TRBV9 and TRBJ1-2; no reliable D call. The germline V and J ends were trimmed by 0 bases and 6 bases, with 21 bases remaining between them. The CDR3 length is 17 residues. Germline V gives CDR1 SGDLS, CDR2 YYNGEE. DNA of the CDR3: TGTGCCAGCAGCGTAGAAATCCGCCCTACTCACCTTGATGGCTACACCTTC. Encoded protein: CASSVEIRPTHLDGYTF.

The V call is TRBV21-1, the J call TRBJ1-5; the table's D gene call, TRBD1, was not cross checked with the DNA. TRBV21-1 corresponds to a pseudogene. This CDR3 comprises 15 residues. The CDR3 reads CASPEQGYSNQPQHF. DNA for the CDR3: TGTGCCAGCCCCGAACAGGGCTATAGCAATCAGCCCCAGCATTTT.

The V and J genes are TRBV28 and TRBJ2-4; no clear D. The CDR3 contains 13 residues. Germline assignment: CDR1 MDHEN and CDR2 SYDVKM. The V and J ends lost 6 bases and 2 bases respectively, with 8 bases between them. The CDR3 sequence: CASSLRSKNIQYF. In DNA, the CDR3 is TGTGCCAGCAGCCTCAGGTCCAAAAACATTCAGTACTTC.

This clone was observed once. The chain couples TRBV4-2 to TRBJ1-2; a possible D gene is TRBD1 (5 bases). Trimming took off 1 base at V and 7 bases at J, with 13 bases between the two ends. This CDR3 spans 14 amino acids. Germline CDR1 is LGHNA and CDR2 is YNFKEQ. The CDR3 nucleotides read TGTGCCAGCAGCCAAGCTGGGGCCTTAACTGGCTACACCTTC. This codes for CASSQAGALTGYTF.

With respect to this clone: One end of the junction does not line up with germline, which may come from a read error. The J gene is TRBJ2-1, the V gene TRBV7-7, with TRBD1 matching 9 bases. CDR1 and CDR2 from the germline V gene are SSHAT and FNYEAQ (reference sequence). This CDR3 is 15 amino acids long. As DNA, the CDR3 is TGTGCTAGCAGCCGCGGACAGGGGCCAAGTAATGAGCAGTTCTTC. Amino acid sequence: CASSRGQGPSNEQFF.

The chain is built from TRBV6-6 and TRBJ2-1, with D tentatively TRBD1 (6 bases). The germline V and J ends were trimmed by 3 bases and 7 bases, with 13 bases remaining between them. The length of the CDR3 is 14 residues. Germline V gene data show CDR1 as MNHNY and CDR2 as SVGAGI (reference sequence). CDR3 nucleotide sequence: TGTGCCAGCAGTTATGGGGGCGAAACTAATGAGCAGTTCTTC. Protein sequence: CASSYGGETNEQFF.

The chain uses TRBV29-1 and TRBJ1-5; possible D gene TRBD1, 6 bases. The CDR3 runs to 13 residues. Deletions cut 6 bases from V and 5 bases from J, with 14 bases between. Germline-derived CDR1 and CDR2 are SQVTM and ANQGSEA. This CDR3 reads CSVSSGADQPQHF. The CDR3 coding sequence is TGCAGCGTCTCTTCAGGGGCGGATCAGCCCCAGCATTTT. Filled out from reference TRBV29-1 and TRBJ1-5, the complete variable domain reads SAVISQKPSRDICQRGTSLTIQCQVDSQVTMMFWYRQQPGQSLTLIATANQGSEATYESGFVIDKFPISRPNLTFSTLTVSNMSPEDSSIYLCSVSSGADQPQHFGDGTRLSIL.

This sequence joins TRBV10-3 and TRBJ1-2; D gene unclear. Germline CDR1 reads ENHRY; CDR2 reads SYGVKD. V was clipped by 2 bases and J by 4 bases, with 8 bases between them. The CDR3 extends over 13 amino acids. The CDR3 nucleotides are TGTGCCATCAGTGAGAATGAGTTCTATGGCTACACCTTC. The encoded protein is CAISENEFYGYTF.

CDR3 nucleotides: TGTGCCAGCAGCGGGACAGGGGGCTTCACCGGGGAGCTGTTTTTT. This sequence encodes CASSGTGGFTGELFF. This chain joins TRBV9 and TRBJ2-2, with TRBD1 matching 11 bases. Looked up from germline, CDR1 is SGDLS and CDR2 is YYNGEE. CDR3 length: 15 residues. V trimming: 3 bases; J trimming: 4 bases; junction bases outside the gene matches: 2.

The CDR3 DNA reads TGTGCCAGCAGCCCTGTTCTCACCGGGGAGCTGTTTTTT. It codes for CASSPVLTGELFF. This chain uses TRBV7-9 with TRBJ2-2; D uncertain. V was clipped by 5 bases and J by 4 bases, with 8 bases between them. This CDR3 contains 13 residues. CDR1 SEHNR and CDR2 FQNEAQ come from the germline V gene (reference sequence).

The chain joins TRBV29-1 to TRBJ1-6, with no clear D. V was shortened by 7 bases and J by 5 bases, with 15 bases between the two germline ends. In germline, CDR1 is SQVTM, CDR2 ANQGSEA. The length of the CDR3 is 14 residues. The chain's CDR3 is CSAAEGAHNSPLHF. The CDR3 DNA is TGCAGCGCGGCAGAAGGAGCCCATAATTCACCCCTCCACTTT.

The chain has TRBV7-8 and TRBJ2-1; 12 bases agree with TRBD1. V was pared by 4 bases and J by 7 bases, with 5 bases of the junction left unmatched. This CDR3 comprises 15 residues. Germline V lookup: CDR1 SGHVS, CDR2 FQNEAQ. The CDR3 region is CASSSGQGAMNEQFF. CDR3 bases: TGTGCCAGCAGCTCGGGACAGGGGGCTATGAATGAGCAGTTCTTC.

This clone turned up a few times. This sequence joins TRBV7-8 and TRBJ2-7, with D hard to call. V lost 1 base and J 7 bases, leaving 5 bases between the germline ends. The CDR3 contains 11 residues. Germline CDR1 reads SGHVS; CDR2 reads FQNEAQ. The DNA for the CDR3 is TGTGCCAGCAGCTTAGGCCAGGAGCAGTACTTC. This sequence encodes CASSLGQEQYF. The full variable domain, in which reference TRBV7-8 and TRBJ2-7 provide the parts outside the CDR3, is GAGVSQSPRYKVAKRGQDVALRCDPISGHVSLFWYQQALGQGPEFLTYFQNEAQLDKSGLPSDRFFAERPEGSVSTLKIQRTQQEDSAVYLCASSLGQEQYFGPGTRLTVT.

The chain carries TRBV19 and TRBJ2-3; TRBD2 matches 13 bases. The CDR3 loop spans 18 amino acids. From germline, CDR1 is LNHDA and CDR2 SQIVND (reference sequence). Trimming removed 6 bases from V and 0 bases from J; junction bases left unmatched: 9. CDR3 nucleotides: TGTGCCAGTAGCGTAACTAGCGGGGGGGAATCTAGCACAGATACGCAGTATTTT. Its translation is CASSVTSGGESSTDTQYF.

The chain couples TRBV6-6 to TRBJ1-1; D call uncertain. CDR1 is MNHNY and CDR2 is SVGAGI in the germline V gene (reference sequence). The CDR3 runs 11 residues. V was pared by 7 bases and J by 11 bases, with 14 bases between. The CDR3: CASINDLGAFF. Written as DNA, the CDR3 is TGTGCCAGCATTAATGATCTCGGGGCTTTCTTT.

J is TRBJ1-2 and V is TRBV6-6; perhaps TRBD1 as D (5 bases). Trimming removed 2 bases at V and 1 base at J, with 14 bases between. The CDR3 runs 16 residues. Germline V gene data show CDR1 as MNHNY and CDR2 as SVGAGI (reference sequence). CDR3 sequence: CASSYRGPEDNYGYTF. In DNA form, the CDR3 reads TGTGCCAGCAGTTACAGGGGTCCCGAAGATAACTATGGCTACACCTTC.

This clone appeared once. This rearrangement joins TRBV7-2 to TRBJ2-7; 12 bases fit TRBD1. The CDR3 is made up of 16 amino acids. Per germline, CDR1 SGHTA and CDR2 FQGNSA. The V and J ends lost 1 base and 3 bases, in that order; junction bases with no gene match: 4. CDR3 region: CASSLGGTGGSYEQYF. In DNA form, the CDR3 reads TGTGCCAGCAGCTTAGGGGGGACAGGGGGCAGCTACGAGCAGTACTTC.

This clone has more than one count but fewer than ten. This chain connects TRBV15 to TRBJ2-7, with D perhaps TRBD1 (7 bases). Trimming shortened V by 4 bases and J by 6 bases, and 16 bases separated the two germline ends. Germline V CDR1 and CDR2: LNHNV, YYDKDF (reference sequence). There are 14 residues in the CDR3. As DNA, the CDR3 is TGTGCCACCAGCACCCGGGAGACAGGGCGCGAGCAGTACTTC. This sequence encodes CATSTRETGREQYF.

The J gene is TRBJ2-3, the V gene TRBV6-1; D possibly corresponds to TRBD1 (5 bases). Germline lookup yields CDR1 MNHNS and CDR2 SASEGT. This CDR3 is built from 15 residues. V dropped 4 bases and J dropped 1 base, with 12 bases sitting between them. The CDR3 loop is CASSADSWGTDTQYF. DNA for the CDR3: TGTGCCAGCAGTGCTGACAGCTGGGGCACAGATACGCAGTATTTT.

V is TRBV29-1 and J is TRBJ2-2, with a weak D call TRBD2 (6 bases). The V gene's germline CDR1 is SQVTM and CDR2 ANQGSEA. The CDR3 runs 13 residues. The CDR3 here is CSAGLPNTGELFF. The CDR3 DNA sequence: TGCAGTGCGGGACTCCCGAACACCGGGGAGCTGTTTTTT.

Only one count was recorded for this clone. This rearrangement joins TRBV27 to TRBJ2-1; D is possibly TRBD1 (6 bases). The germline V gene has CDR1 MNHEY and CDR2 SMNVEV (reference sequence). The CDR3 has 12 amino acids. Trimming took 5 bases from V and 6 from J, leaving 8 bases between them. CDR3 DNA sequence: TGTGCCAGCAGTACAGGGTTCAATGAGCAGTTCTTC. Translating it yields CASSTGFNEQFF.

DNA of the CDR3: TGTGCCGTGGGCCGGTGGGGGGGACGGACGGAAGCTAACTATGGCTACACCTTC. This translates into CAVGRWGGRTEANYGYTF. The rearrangement links TRBV10-3 to TRBJ1-2, with a tentative D call TRBD1 (5 bases). The CDR3 loop spans 18 amino acids. Trimming shortened V by 11 bases and J by 0 bases, and 28 bases separated the two germline ends. The germline V gene has CDR1 ENHRY and CDR2 SYGVKD.